This T cell receptor beta chain is drawn from a study of vaccination and CD4 T cells after COVID-19. Turning to the study itself: Timing of post-vaccine sample collection was a median about 72 days after dose two, with a range of 14 to 241.

This CDR3 region has 18 residues. Germline lookup yields CDR1 DFQATT and CDR2 SNEGSKA (reference sequence). Trimming took 1 base from V and 1 from J; bases not matched to a gene: 13. Treatment reported: approximately nine-day PBMC culture with coronavirus spike peptide pools or control peptides (ViraFEST assay). In this sample, this clonotype turned up a few times. The antigen is not known. Sequencing of the DNA from cultured CD4+ T cells was carried out with the Oncomine TCR Beta short-read assay. One entry per CDR3 protein, called by TCRdb with MiXCR from the PCR reads. The sample consists of about 19,000 distinct CDR3 sequences, around 29% of them appearing once.

Material for sequencing was cultured CD4+ T cells from blood. The receptor comes from a human donor with COVID-19. The V gene is TRBV20-1, the J gene TRBJ2-4; TRBD1 aligns across 7 bases. The CDR3 coding sequence is TGCAGTGCTAGAGCCCCGACAGGGTCTGAAGGGGCCAAAAACATTCAGTACTTC. Translation gives CSARAPTGSEGAKNIQYF.